The 14 T cell receptor beta chains below come from one sample, sequenced in a study of vaccination and CD4 T cells after COVID-19. Their antigen targets remain unknown. Stated treatment: approximately nine-day PBMC culture with coronavirus spike peptide pools or control peptides (ViraFEST assay). The study sequenced cultured CD4+ T cell DNA using the Oncomine TCR Beta short-read assay. A single record per CDR3 protein comes from TCRdb applying MiXCR to the PCR reads. The sample has almost 25,000 distinct CDR3 sequences, approximately 56% seen once. The specimen was CD4+ T cells from blood, cultured in vitro. All receptors derive from a human donor who had recovered from COVID-19.

The chain joins TRBV27 to TRBJ1-4, with D tentatively TRBD1 (6 bases). This CDR3 comprises 14 residues. Per germline, CDR1 MNHEY and CDR2 SMNVEV (reference sequence). V was clipped by 7 bases and J by 7 bases, with 16 bases between them. The CDR3 DNA sequence: TGTGCCAGCAATTCCCCGGGGGCGGGTGAAAAACTGTTTTTT. It specifies CASNSPGAGEKLFF.

This clonotype was seen a handful of times. The chain carries TRBV18 and TRBJ2-5, with D perhaps TRBD1 or TRBD2 (7 bases each). CDR3 length: 15 amino acids. V dropped 1 base and J dropped 2 bases, with 11 bases sitting between them. Germline V lookup: CDR1 KGHSH, CDR2 LQKENI. As DNA, the CDR3 is TGTGCCAGCTCACCACAGCGGGACAGACAAGAGACCCAGTACTTC. This codes for CASSPQRDRQETQYF.

This rearrangement joins TRBV7-2 to TRBJ1-1, with 8 bases matching TRBD1. V gave up 5 bases and J gave up 8 bases; unmatched junction bases: 7. From germline, CDR1 is SGHTA and CDR2 FQGNSA. The CDR3 spans 13 residues. CDR3 in amino acids: CASSPQGELEAFF. DNA for the CDR3: TGTGCCAGCAGCCCACAGGGGGAGTTAGAAGCTTTCTTT.

This chain links TRBV24-1 with TRBJ2-3; a possible D gene is TRBD2 (6 bases). Trimming shortened V by 1 base and J by 1 base, and 11 bases separated the two germline ends. Germline-derived CDR1 and CDR2 are KGHDR and SFDVKD. The length of the CDR3 is 16 residues. CDR3: CATSDFEGTGTDTQYF. CDR3 nucleotides: TGTGCCACCAGTGATTTTGAGGGGACTGGCACAGATACGCAGTATTTT.

The chain employs TRBV18 and TRBJ1-6; no clear D. The CDR3 is 14 amino acids. Trimming shortened V by 3 bases and J by 10 bases, and 13 bases separated the two germline ends. The germline gives CDR1 KGHSH, CDR2 LQKENI. The CDR3 DNA sequence: TGTGCCAGCTCACCGATGGGGTTTTACTCACCCCTCCACTTT. Its translation is CASSPMGFYSPLHF.

The chain is built from TRBV19 and TRBJ1-5, with D maybe TRBD1 (6 bases). The germline CDR1 and CDR2 sequences are LNHDA and SQIVND (reference sequence). This CDR3 is built from 14 residues. V was trimmed by 2 bases and J by 4 bases, leaving 9 bases between them. The CDR3 nucleotides read TGTGCCAGTAGTATATGGGGGCCTAATCAGCCCCAGCATTTT. Translated: CASSIWGPNQPQHF. The variable domain in full, with the rest retrieved from reference TRBV19 and TRBJ1-5, is DGGITQSPKYLFRKEGQNVTLSCEQNLNHDAMYWYRQDPGQGLRLIYYSQIVNDFQKGDIAEGYSVSREKKESFPLTVTSAQKNPTAFYLCASSIWGPNQPQHFGDGTRLSIL.

This chain uses TRBV7-9 with TRBJ1-5; 8 bases map to TRBD1. CDR1 SEHNR and CDR2 FQNEAQ come from the germline V gene (reference sequence). The trim removed 5 bases at V and 3 bases at J, leaving 12 bases unmatched. The CDR3 is made up of 17 amino acids. The CDR3 coding sequence is TGTGCCAGCAGCCCGACCTTGACAGGGGTTAACAATCAGCCCCAGCATTTT. Translation: CASSPTLTGVNNQPQHF.

The J gene is TRBJ1-3, the V gene TRBV6-5; TRBD1 is a possible D gene (5 bases). The germline V gene has CDR1 MNHEY and CDR2 SVGAGI. The ends were cut back, 4 bases at V and 0 bases at J, with 10 bases in the middle. This CDR3 has 15 amino acids. This chain's CDR3 is CASSFGASSGNTIYF. The CDR3, as DNA: TGTGCCAGCAGTTTCGGGGCTAGCTCTGGAAACACCATATATTTT.

Here the CDR3 reads CASSLESTGPQHF. In nucleotides, the CDR3 is TGTGCCAGCAGTTTAGAGTCCACGGGGCCCCAGCATTTT. J is TRBJ1-5 and V is TRBV12-3 or TRBV12-4; D not resolved. V lost 1 base and J lost 9, with 10 bases in between. The CDR3 sequence is 13 residues long.

The DNA for the CDR3 is TGTGCCAGCAGTGCCCGACTGCCTAACTATGGCTACACCTTC. This encodes CASSARLPNYGYTF. The rearrangement joins TRBV6-1 to TRBJ1-2; no definite D call. CDR1 MNHNS and CDR2 SASEGT come from the germline V gene. This CDR3 spans 14 amino acids. Trimming took off 4 bases at V and 0 bases at J, with 9 bases between the two ends.

The J gene is TRBJ1-1, the V gene TRBV7-2; D gene ambiguous. Germline V CDR1 and CDR2: SGHTA, FQGNSA. V was cut by 1 base and J by 7 bases, with 4 bases left in between. The CDR3 has 11 amino acids. Written as DNA, the CDR3 is TGTGCCAGCAGCTTAGTTGGTGAAGCTTTCTTT. Protein sequence: CASSLVGEAFF.

This clonotype has more than one count but fewer than ten. V is TRBV19 and J is TRBJ1-5, with D perhaps TRBD1 (5 bases). The V end lost 5 bases, the J end lost 1 base, and 9 bases lay between the germline ends. CDR1 is LNHDA and CDR2 is SQIVND in the germline V gene (reference sequence). The CDR3 spans 14 residues. The DNA of the CDR3 is TGTGCCAGTAGTGTGAGGGGAAGCAATCAGCCCCAGCATTTT. Its protein is CASSVRGSNQPQHF.

In its sample, this clonotype was seen a few times. The chain carries TRBV6-5 and TRBJ2-1; 7 positions agree with TRBD2. J gave up 6 bases and V 2 bases, and 4 bases lay outside the gene matches. The CDR3 runs to 14 residues. Germline V CDR1 and CDR2: MNHEY, SVGAGI. For the CDR3, the DNA is TGTGCCAGCAGTTACCGACTAGCCCCCAATGAGCAGTTCTTC. Amino acid sequence: CASSYRLAPNEQFF.

The chain links TRBV10-3 to TRBJ1-5; TRBD1 might be the D (5 bases). Trimming removed 8 bases from V and 4 bases from J, with 12 bases in between. The CDR3 contains 13 residues. CDR1 and CDR2 (germline): ENHRY, SYGVKD. The CDR3 DNA reads as TGTGCCATCCGCAGAGGGGCAAATCAGCCCCAGCATTTT. Its protein product is CAIRRGANQPQHF.